The rows below give T cell receptor beta chains drawn from one sample of a study of blood T cell repertoires in COVID-19. Profiling relied on immunoSEQ multiplex PCR, and the TCRdb table lists in-frame clones only, not all of them. This table has about 98,000 clones, roughly 80% appearing once. The sequenced sample consisted of peripheral blood. These receptors all stem from a human donor in a cohort sampled during active COVID-19. Each CDR3 is given with its conserved first and last residue. The D gene is left open where the match is weak. The size entry is marked missing in some rows and otherwise reads once, few, many or a size class.

j_call | clone_size | d_call | v_call | cdr3_aa | cdr3_nt
TRBJ2-3 | NA | TRBD2 | TRBV5-6 | CASSLLAGGTQYF | TGTGCCAGCAGCTTACTAGCGGGGGGTACGCAGTATTTT
TRBJ1-1 | few | TRBD1 | TRBV10-3 | CAISEGLGDRGANTEAFF | TGTGCCATCAGTGAGGGGCTAGGGGACAGGGGGGCGAACACTGAAGCTTTCTTT
TRBJ1-3 | NA | TRBD1 | TRBV7-9 | CASSLVGGGGNTIYF | TGTGCCAGCAGCTTAGTAGGGGGCGGCGGAAACACCATATATTTT
TRBJ2-3 | NA | TRBD2 | TRBV11-3 | CASSLEPSGGAVETDTQYF | TGTGCCAGCAGCTTAGAGCCTAGCGGGGGGGCCGTTGAGACAGATACGCAGTATTTT
TRBJ1-1 | NA | NA | TRBV7-2 | CASSSPPTHTEAFF | TGTGCCAGCAGCTCCCCCCCAACACACACTGAAGCTTTCTTT
TRBJ2-2 | NA | TRBD1 | TRBV24-1 | CATSDGQGAMGGELFF | TGTGCCACCAGTGATGGACAGGGGGCTATGGGCGGGGAGCTGTTTTTT
TRBJ2-7 | many | NA | TRBV5-6 | CASSPGGAGAFYEQYF | TGTGCCAGCAGCCCTGGGGGGGCAGGGGCTTTCTACGAGCAGTACTTC
TRBJ1-2 | NA | TRBD1 | TRBV6-6 | CASTFPRGLNYGYTF | TGTGCCAGCACCTTCCCCAGGGGGCTGAACTATGGCTACACCTTC
TRBJ1-2 | once | NA | TRBV5-1 | CASSYQTESSGGYTF | TGCGCCAGCAGCTACCAGACCGAGTCTAGCGGGGGCTACACCTTC
TRBJ1-5 | NA | NA | TRBV6-6 | CASGWGRGEPQHF | TGTGCCAGTGGATGGGGGCGCGGAGAGCCCCAGCATTTT
TRBJ2-6 | NA | NA | TRBV6-5 | CASSSLSGSGANVLTF | TGTGCCAGCAGTTCCCTTAGCGGCTCTGGGGCCAACGTCCTGACTTTC
TRBJ2-7 | NA | TRBD1 | TRBV6-2/TRBV6-3 | CASSYPRGERTGFYEQYF | TGTGCCAGCAGTTACCCCAGGGGCGAAAGGACAGGATTTTACGAGCAGTACTTC
TRBJ1-2 | NA | NA | TRBV2 | CASSVPGFYGYTF | TGTGCCAGCAGTGTCCCAGGATTCTATGGCTACACCTTC
TRBJ2-1 | NA | NA | TRBV2 | CASSLRQANEQFF | TGTGCCAGCAGTCTTAGACAGGCCAATGAGCAGTTCTTC
TRBJ1-4 | NA | NA | TRBV16 | CASSPPGGLNEKLFF | TGTGCCAGCAGCCCCCCTGGGGGACTTAATGAAAAACTGTTTTTT
TRBJ2-1 | few | TRBD2 | TRBV19 | CASTAGHQNEQFF | TGTGCCAGTACAGCGGGGCACCAGAATGAGCAGTTCTTC
TRBJ2-7 | NA | TRBD2 | TRBV5-4 | CASSPGGGGGSYEQYF | TGTGCCAGCAGCCCGGGGGGGGGCGGGGGTAGTTACGAGCAGTACTTC
TRBJ1-2 | few | NA | TRBV20-1 | CSTYNREGYTF | TGCAGTACTTACAACAGGGAAGGCTACACCTTC
TRBJ1-1 | NA | TRBD1 | TRBV27 | CASSLRGGMNTEAFF | TGTGCCAGCAGTTTGAGAGGGGGCATGAACACTGAAGCTTTCTTT
TRBJ2-1 | NA | NA | TRBV9 | CASSVAGSALSYNEQFF | TGTGCCAGCAGCGTAGCGGGATCGGCTCTTTCCTACAATGAGCAGTTCTTC
TRBJ2-7 | few | TRBD1 | TRBV6-2/TRBV6-3 | CASSYPGTAREQYF | TGTGCCAGCAGTTATCCCGGGACAGCACGCGAGCAGTACTTC
TRBJ2-3 | NA | NA | TRBV9 | CASSVQGSNTQYF | TGTGCCAGCAGCGTCCAGGGTTCGAATACGCAGTATTTT
TRBJ2-2 | NA | NA | TRBV19 | CASSIDPRLVSNTGELFF | TGTGCCAGTAGTATAGATCCCCGACTAGTTTCGAACACCGGGGAGCTGTTTTTT
TRBJ1-1 | NA | TRBD1 | TRBV23-1 | CASSSMFFWDSDTEAFF | TGCGCCAGCAGTTCAATGTTTTTCTGGGACAGTGACACTGAAGCTTTCTTT
TRBJ2-7 | NA | NA | TRBV5-5 | CASSTIITSLEQYF | TGTGCCAGCAGCACTATCATTACGTCCCTCGAGCAGTACTTC
TRBJ1-6 | NA | NA | TRBV7-9 | CASSLAQGSPLHF | TGTGCCAGCAGCTTAGCGCAGGGCTCACCCCTCCACTTT
TRBJ1-1 | NA | TRBD1 | TRBV19 | CASSISTGEAEAFF | TGTGCCAGTAGTATTTCGACAGGGGAGGCTGAAGCTTTCTTT
TRBJ1-2 | NA | TRBD1 | TRBV9 | CASSPHGQVSGYTF | TGTGCCAGCAGCCCCCATGGACAGGTCTCAGGCTACACCTTC
TRBJ2-3 | few | TRBD1 | TRBV6-6 | CASSYSDRSTDTQYF | TGTGCCAGCAGTTACTCGGACAGGAGCACAGATACGCAGTATTTT
TRBJ1-2 | NA | NA | TRBV5-1 | CASRAEGYGYTF | TGCGCCAGCAGAGCAGAGGGTTATGGCTACACCTTC
TRBJ1-3 | NA | NA | TRBV7-3 | CASSLWGGSGNTIYF | TGTGCCAGCAGCTTATGGGGGGGCTCTGGAAACACCATATATTTT
TRBJ1-2 | NA | NA | TRBV5-4 | CASSWGEQGDGYTF | TGTGCCAGCAGCTGGGGAGAACAGGGCGATGGCTACACCTTC
TRBJ2-7 | NA | NA | TRBV9 | CASSVQLEGEQYF | TGTGCCAGCAGCGTACAGCTTGAGGGCGAGCAGTACTTC
TRBJ1-5 | NA | NA | TRBV7-2 | CASSLYVSGLGSWPQHF | TGTGCCAGCAGCTTATATGTGTCAGGGTTAGGATCATGGCCCCAGCATTTT
TRBJ2-1 | NA | TRBD1 | TRBV7-6 | CASSLGQASTYNEQFF | TGTGCCAGCAGCTTGGGACAGGCAAGCACCTACAATGAGCAGTTCTTC
TRBJ2-1 | NA | TRBD1 | TRBV2 | CASSEDRGSYNEQFF | TGTGCCAGCAGCGAGGACAGGGGTTCCTACAATGAGCAGTTCTTC
TRBJ1-3 | NA | NA | TRBV7-2 | CASSLTPGAAGNTIYF | TGTGCCAGCAGCTTAACTCCAGGGGCCGCTGGAAACACCATATATTTT
TRBJ1-1 | NA | NA | TRBV7-3 | CASSLRQNTEAFF | TGTGCCAGCAGCTTACGACAGAACACTGAAGCTTTCTTT
TRBJ2-7 | NA | NA | TRBV5-4 | CASSRGDNRPTYEQYF | TGTGCCAGCAGCCGTGGGGATAACAGGCCTACCTACGAGCAGTACTTC
TRBJ2-1 | NA | TRBD2 | TRBV9 | CASSVGTSGGALQFEQFF | TGTGCCAGCAGCGTAGGGACTAGCGGGGGGGCCCTTCAGTTTGAGCAGTTCTTC
TRBJ2-1 | NA | NA | TRBV2 | CASSERAGAYNEQFF | TGTGCCAGCAGTGAAAGGGCAGGGGCCTACAATGAGCAGTTCTTC
TRBJ1-5 | NA | NA | TRBV5-1 | CASSLDSSGQPQHF | TGCGCCAGCAGCCTGGACAGTTCCGGTCAGCCCCAGCATTTT
TRBJ2-7 | NA | TRBD2 | TRBV5-6 | CASSAPGRRGVSYEQYF | TGTGCCAGCAGCGCACCCGGAAGGCGGGGGGTTTCTTACGAGCAGTACTTC
TRBJ2-5 | NA | TRBD2 | TRBV13 | CASSLKWGTIDFQETQYF | TGTGCCAGCAGCTTAAAATGGGGGACTATAGACTTCCAAGAGACCCAGTACTTC
TRBJ2-2 | NA | TRBD1 | TRBV7-3 | CASSSGTDLTGELFF | TGTGCCAGCAGCTCCGGGACAGACCTCACCGGGGAGCTGTTTTTT
TRBJ2-5 | NA | NA | TRBV5-1 | CASSLGQGGETQYF | TGCGCCAGCAGCTTAGGACAGGGAGGGGAGACCCAGTACTTC
TRBJ1-3 | NA | NA | TRBV4-3 | CASSQDTGGSSGNTIYF | TGCGCCAGCAGCCAAGATACAGGCGGCAGCTCTGGAAACACCATATATTTT
TRBJ1-2 | few | NA | TRBV7-8 | CASSLVQNYGYTF | TGTGCCAGCAGCTTAGTCCAAAACTATGGCTACACCTTC
TRBJ2-3 | once | NA | TRBV29-1 | CSDRVPNTDTQYF | TGCAGCGACAGGGTCCCTAACACAGATACGCAGTATTTT
TRBJ2-7 | NA | NA | TRBV3-1/TRBV3-2 | CASSPTELSYEQYF | TGTGCCAGCAGCCCGACAGAACTCTCCTACGAGCAGTACTTC
TRBJ1-1 | NA | NA | TRBV11-2 | CASSFINTEAFF | TGTGCCAGCAGCTTCATCAACACTGAAGCTTTCTTT
TRBJ1-1 | once | NA | TRBV3-1/TRBV3-2 | CASSLPGGTEAFF | TGTGCCAGCAGTCTGCCCGGGGGCACTGAAGCTTTCTTT
TRBJ1-2 | NA | NA | TRBV6-2/TRBV6-3 | CASSRGWNYGYTF | TGTGCCAGCAGCAGGGGATGGAACTATGGCTACACCTTC
TRBJ1-2 | NA | NA | TRBV2 | CASSVQLGANYGYTF | TGTGCCAGCAGTGTCCAGCTAGGGGCTAACTATGGCTACACCTTC
TRBJ1-1 | NA | NA | TRBV15 | CATSREDWTNTEAFF | TGTGCCACCAGCAGAGAGGACTGGACTAACACTGAAGCTTTCTTT
TRBJ2-3 | NA | NA | TRBV6-2/TRBV6-3 | CASSYTAPRPRGTDTQYF | TGTGCCAGCAGTTATACAGCCCCACGCCCCCGAGGCACAGATACGCAGTATTTT
TRBJ1-2 | NA | TRBD1 | TRBV6-5 | CASSYSTGRGDGYTF | TGTGCCAGCAGTTACTCTACCGGCAGGGGGGATGGCTACACCTTC
TRBJ2-7 | NA | NA | TRBV13 | CATCKFLASGEQYF | TGTGCCACCTGTAAATTTCTAGCGTCGGGGGAGCAGTACTTC